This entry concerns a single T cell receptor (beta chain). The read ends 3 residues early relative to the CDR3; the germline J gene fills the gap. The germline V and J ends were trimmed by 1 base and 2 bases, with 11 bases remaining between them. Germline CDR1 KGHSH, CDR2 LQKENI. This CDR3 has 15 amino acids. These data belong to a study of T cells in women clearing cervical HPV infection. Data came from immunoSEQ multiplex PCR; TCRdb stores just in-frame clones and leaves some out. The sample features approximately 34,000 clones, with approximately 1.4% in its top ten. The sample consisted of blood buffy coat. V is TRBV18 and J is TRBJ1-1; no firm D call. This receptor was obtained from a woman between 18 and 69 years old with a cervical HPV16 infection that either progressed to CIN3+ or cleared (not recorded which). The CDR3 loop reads CASSPRTGDNTEAFF. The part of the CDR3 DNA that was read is TGTGCCAGCTCACCACGTACCGGGGATAACACTGAA.